The present T cell receptor beta chain was sequenced within a study of cytomegalovirus exposure and HLA in healthy donors. PCR employed 60 Vbeta and 13 Jbeta primers. Data came from immunoSEQ multiplex PCR; TCRdb stores just in-frame clones and leaves some out. The sample has some 150,000 clones; 76% are singletons. Germline CDR1 is SGHRS and CDR2 is YFSETQ. J gave up 9 bases and V 0 bases, and 15 bases lay outside the gene matches. The CDR3 spans 18 residues. This receptor was identified in a man aged 55 to 70 in good health and CMV-seronegative. The sequenced material came from PBMCs. This chain links TRBV5-1 with TRBJ2-4; 10 positions agree with TRBD2. DNA for the CDR3: TGCGCCAGCAGCTTGGTTCCAGCAAGCGGGGGGGCCTTTGTCATTCAGTACTTC. The encoded protein is CASSLVPASGGAFVIQYF.